These 31 T cell receptor beta chains were sequenced from one sample in a study of blood T cell repertoires in COVID-19. Measured with immunoSEQ multiplex PCR; TCRdb has only the in-frame clones, and not every one. The data contain 300,000 to 400,000 clones, approximately 86% of them singletons. Sequencing input: peripheral blood. The receptors stem from a man aged 30 to 39 with COVID-19, enrolled during active disease.

The table lists this clone with a count of one. The chain employs TRBV6-5 and TRBJ2-7, with TRBD1 matching 8 bases. The CDR3 is made up of 11 amino acids. V lost 6 bases and J lost 5; bases outside the gene matches: 0. CDR1 and CDR2 (germline): MNHEY, SVGAGI. CDR3 loop: CASRDRDEQYF. The CDR3 DNA reads as TGTGCCAGCAGGGACAGGGACGAGCAGTACTTC.

This clone was seen only once. This chain uses TRBV15 with TRBJ1-2; a weak D match, TRBD1 (5 bases). The length of the CDR3 is 14 residues. Per the germline V gene, CDR1 is LNHNV and CDR2 is YYDKDF (reference sequence). Trimming removed 0 bases at V and 4 bases at J, with 9 bases between. The CDR3 DNA reads TGTGCCACCAGCAGAGATGCGGGGGTCTATGGCTACACCTTC. Its protein is CATSRDAGVYGYTF. Complete variable domain (other parts from reference TRBV15 and TRBJ1-2): DAMVIQNPRYQVTQFGKPVTLSCSQTLNHNVMYWYQQKSSQAPKLLFHYYDKDFNNEADTPDNFQSRRPNTSFCFLDIRSPGLGDTAMYLCATSRDAGVYGYTFGSGTRLTVV.

J is TRBJ1-6 and V is TRBV27; weak D call: TRBD1 (5 bases). Germline CDR1 MNHEY, CDR2 SMNVEV (reference sequence). The CDR3 is made up of 17 amino acids. V was trimmed by 5 bases and J by 7 bases, leaving 21 bases between them. The CDR3 nucleotides are TGTGCCAGCAGTCCCCTGCAGGGTGGTTCCCCGAATTCACCCCTCCACTTT. Amino acids: CASSPLQGGSPNSPLHF.

The rearrangement uses TRBV7-3 and TRBJ2-1, with 8 nucleotides matching TRBD1. CDR3 size: 17 residues. The germline V gene has CDR1 SGHTA and CDR2 FQGTGA. The J segment lost 1 base and the V segment lost 2 bases, leaving 7 bases of the junction unmatched. The CDR3 loop reads CASSLLATGGSYNEQFF. DNA for the CDR3: TGTGCCAGCAGCTTATTGGCCACAGGGGGTTCCTACAATGAGCAGTTCTTC. The full variable domain, its missing parts supplied by reference TRBV7-3 and TRBJ2-1, is GAGVSQTPSNKVTEKGKYVELRCDPISGHTALYWYRQSLGQGPEFLIYFQGTGAADDSGLPNDRFFAVRPEGSVSTLKIQRTERGDSAVYLCASSLLATGGSYNEQFFGPGTRLTVL.

The chain is built from TRBV30 and TRBJ1-4; TRBD1 matches 7 bases. The CDR3 has 13 residues. Germline trimming cut 1 base from V and 10 bases from J; bases unmatched to any gene: 6. The germline gives CDR1 GTSNPN, CDR2 SVGIG (reference sequence). The CDR3 DNA reads as TGTGCCTGGAGTGGACAGGGAGTCGTAAAACTGTTTTTT. Amino acid sequence: CAWSGQGVVKLFF. Combining the CDR3 with reference TRBV30 and TRBJ1-4 gives the whole variable domain SQTIHQWPATLVQPVGSPLSLECTVEGTSNPNLYWYRQAAGRGLQLLFYSVGIGQISSEVPQNLSASRPQDRQFILSSKKLLLSDSGFYLCAWSGQGVVKLFFGSGTQLSVL.

This chain joins TRBV9 and TRBJ1-5, with D possibly being TRBD1 (6 bases). The CDR3 is 15 residues long. V lost 2 bases, J lost 5 bases, and 14 bases lay in between. CDR1 and CDR2 from the germline V gene are SGDLS and YYNGEE. DNA of the CDR3: TGTGCCAGCAGCGTTGGCAGGGGATTTGATCAGCCCCAGCATTTT. It codes for CASSVGRGFDQPQHF.

The rearrangement joins TRBV5-1 to TRBJ2-5, with TRBD2 identical over 9 bases. Germline V gene data show CDR1 as SGHRS and CDR2 as YFSETQ. J was trimmed by 5 bases and V by 4 bases; bases with no gene match: 9. CDR3 length: 15 amino acids. CDR3 region: CASSDTLLAGETQYF. The DNA of the CDR3 is TGCGCCAGCAGCGATACACTCCTAGCGGGGGAGACCCAGTACTTC.

The gene calls are TRBV11-3 and TRBJ1-1; D gene uncertain. The CDR3 length is 12 residues. V lost 5 bases, J lost 5 bases, and 9 bases lay in between. Germline lookup yields CDR1 SGHNT and CDR2 YENEEA. The CDR3 DNA reads TGTGCCAGCAGCCCCTCAGGAACTGAAGCTTTCTTT. It encodes CASSPSGTEAFF.

This clone was detected only once. J is TRBJ1-1 and V is TRBV7-8; D possibly corresponds to TRBD1 (6 bases). The CDR3 contains 13 residues. Germline V lookup: CDR1 SGHVS, CDR2 FQNEAQ. The V and J ends lost 1 base and 8 bases respectively, with 11 bases between them. The CDR3 nucleotides are TGTGCCAGCAGCTTAGATCGGACAGACGAAGCTTTCTTT. Translating gives CASSLDRTDEAFF.

The chain uses TRBV15 and TRBJ1-2, with 7 bases lining up with TRBD1. The CDR3 loop spans 14 amino acids. V gave up 2 bases and J gave up 6 bases; unmatched junction bases: 6. The germline V gene has CDR1 LNHNV and CDR2 YYDKDF (reference sequence). For the CDR3, the DNA is TGTGCCACCAGCAGAACAGGGGAGAGGAATGGCTACACCTTC. Its protein product is CATSRTGERNGYTF.

This chain joins TRBV18 and TRBJ1-6, with 9 bases identical to TRBD1. The V segment lost 4 bases and the J segment 6 bases; nucleotides outside the gene matches: 7. This CDR3 is built from 16 residues. Germline V gene sequence: CDR1 KGHSH, CDR2 LQKENI. As DNA, the CDR3 is TGTGCCAGCTCACGCGGGACAGGGACCACTAATTCACCCCTCCACTTT. Residues: CASSRGTGTTNSPLHF.

This chain uses TRBV3-1 (or the pseudogene TRBV3-2) with TRBJ2-7; 10 bases line up with TRBD2. V gave up 4 bases and J gave up 2 bases; unmatched junction bases: 5. This CDR3 region has 15 residues. Germline V lookup: CDR1 LGHDT, CDR2 YNNKEL (reference sequence). CDR3 DNA sequence: TGTGCCAGCAGCCCCCGACTAGCGGGCACCTACGAGCAGTACTTC. Protein product: CASSPRLAGTYEQYF.

The chain combines TRBV7-9 with TRBJ1-2; D gene ambiguous. V shed 3 bases and J shed 2 bases, with 13 bases lying between them. Per the germline V gene, CDR1 is SEHNR and CDR2 is FQNEAQ (reference sequence). CDR3 length: 15 amino acids. CDR3 loop: CASSFAGSENYGYTF. CDR3 coding DNA: TGTGCCAGCAGCTTCGCAGGATCCGAAAACTATGGCTACACCTTC.

The chain is built from TRBV6-5 and TRBJ2-1, with 10 bases aligning to TRBD2. J gave up 8 bases and V 5 bases, and 6 bases lay outside the gene matches. CDR3 length: 14 residues. Germline lookup yields CDR1 MNHEY and CDR2 SVGAGI. CDR3 in amino acids: CASSNLAGVDEQFF. In DNA, the CDR3 is TGTGCCAGCAGTAATCTAGCGGGGGTCGATGAGCAGTTCTTC.

This clone was seen just once. V and J are TRBV15 and TRBJ1-6, with D tentatively TRBD1 (5 bases). Between the trimmed V and J ends, which lost 3 bases and 9 bases, there was a span of 12 bases. The CDR3 is 14 amino acids. Germline-derived CDR1 and CDR2 are LNHNV and YYDKDF (reference sequence). The CDR3 here is CATSRAGDRSPLHF. The CDR3 nucleotides read TGTGCCACCAGCAGGGCGGGGGATCGTTCACCCCTCCACTTT.

V and J are TRBV6-5 and TRBJ2-2, with D perhaps matching TRBD1 (5 bases). Germline CDR1 MNHEY, CDR2 SVGAGI. The CDR3 is made up of 14 amino acids. V lost 7 bases, J lost 1 base, and 10 bases lay in between. Here the CDR3 DNA reads TGTGCCAGCATTTCAGGGCAGAACACCGGGGAGCTGTTTTTT. Its translation: CASISGQNTGELFF.

This sequence joins TRBV6-1 and TRBJ2-2; 7 positions match TRBD1. The CDR3 covers 16 residues. Per germline, CDR1 MNHNS and CDR2 SASEGT. The V segment lost 2 bases and the J segment 5 bases; nucleotides outside the gene matches: 8. CDR3 sequence reads: CASSEMLQGWTGELFF. Written as DNA, the CDR3 is TGTGCCAGCAGTGAAATGCTACAGGGGTGGACCGGGGAGCTGTTTTTT.

The chain uses TRBV4-3 and TRBJ2-3; 7 bases align to TRBD2. The V segment lost 0 bases and the J segment 0 bases; nucleotides outside the gene matches: 3. The CDR3 covers 16 residues. Germline V CDR1 and CDR2: LGHNA, YSLEER. CDR3 region: CASSQDRAGSTDTQYF. The CDR3 coding sequence is TGCGCCAGCAGCCAAGATCGAGCGGGGAGCACAGATACGCAGTATTTT.

V and J are TRBV5-1 and TRBJ2-1; maybe TRBD2 (6 bases). Trimming cost V 0 bases and J 6 bases, with 10 bases left between them. Germline lookup yields CDR1 SGHRS and CDR2 YFSETQ. The CDR3 runs to 14 residues. CDR3 DNA: TGCGCCAGCAGCTTGGGGGACTTCTTCAATGAGCAGTTCTTC. It specifies CASSLGDFFNEQFF.

This chain joins TRBV5-8 and TRBJ1-1, with D uncertain. CDR3 length equals 11 residues. Germline V gene sequence: CDR1 SGHTS, CDR2 YDEGEE. Trimming left V 4 bases short and J 3 bases short, with 4 bases between. This CDR3 reads CASSRDTEAFF. The DNA for the CDR3 is TGTGCCAGCAGCCGGGACACTGAAGCTTTCTTT.

J is TRBJ2-7 and V is TRBV6-5, with 9 bases that match TRBD2. CDR3 length: 13 residues. The V and J ends lost 6 bases and 5 bases, in that order; junction bases with no gene match: 5. Per germline, CDR1 MNHEY and CDR2 SVGAGI. This CDR3 reads CASRAGLADEQYF. In DNA, the CDR3 is TGTGCCAGCAGGGCGGGACTAGCTGACGAGCAGTACTTC.

The chain joins TRBV7-3 to TRBJ2-1; 7 positions match TRBD1. With 8 bases clipped from V and 5 bases from J, the junction kept 9 bases outside the gene matches. This CDR3 contains 14 residues. Germline CDR1 reads SGHTA; CDR2 reads FQGTGA. This chain's CDR3 is CASGRDRNDNEQFF. Here the CDR3 DNA reads TGTGCCAGCGGCCGGGACAGAAACGACAATGAGCAGTTCTTC.

The gene calls are TRBV19 and TRBJ2-2; 10 nucleotides match TRBD1. Germline CDR1 is LNHDA and CDR2 is SQIVND (reference sequence). Germline trimming cut 3 bases from V and 6 bases from J; bases unmatched to any gene: 4. The CDR3 has 15 residues. This chain's CDR3 is CASSIDRGRAGELFF. In nucleotides, the CDR3 is TGTGCCAGTAGTATCGACAGGGGGCGCGCCGGGGAGCTGTTTTTT.

The rearrangement joins TRBV29-1 to TRBJ2-7; D unclear. CDR3 length: 12 residues. V was cut by 6 bases and J by 0 bases, with 9 bases left in between. CDR1 SQVTM and CDR2 ANQGSEA come from the germline V gene. The CDR3 coding sequence is TGCAGCGTCTTTTCTTCCTCCTACGAGCAGTACTTC. Its protein is CSVFSSSYEQYF.

The chain recombines TRBV18 with TRBJ1-6; D gene uncertain. CDR3 length equals 17 residues. The germline V gene encodes CDR1 KGHSH and CDR2 LQKENI. Trimming removed 1 base from V and 6 bases from J, with 16 bases in between. The CDR3 is CASSPRRGVDLNSPLHF. Written as DNA, the CDR3 is TGTGCCAGCTCACCACGTCGCGGGGTTGATCTTAATTCACCCCTCCACTTT.

V usage is TRBV28 and J usage is TRBJ2-1, with D maybe TRBD2 (6 bases). This CDR3 has 17 residues. Trimming cost V 8 bases and J 5 bases, with 25 bases left between them. Germline CDR1 is MDHEN and CDR2 is SYDVKM. CDR3 sequence: CASSSRVLALINNEQFF. DNA of the CDR3: TGTGCCAGCTCAAGTCGGGTCCTAGCGTTAATCAACAATGAGCAGTTCTTC.

The chain combines TRBV7-9 with TRBJ1-2; no definite D call. Germline values: CDR1 SEHNR, CDR2 FQNEAQ (reference sequence). V lost 1 base to trimming and J lost 3 bases, with 9 bases between them. The CDR3 length is 14 residues. The CDR3 region has the DNA TGTGCCAGCAGCTTAGTTGGCACCCACTATGGCTACACCTTC. Amino acid sequence: CASSLVGTHYGYTF.

The rearrangement joins TRBV5-8 to TRBJ1-1, with TRBD1 identical over 8 bases. With V trimmed by 6 bases and J by 4 bases, 8 bases remained unmatched. The CDR3 sequence is 14 residues long. Germline V gene lookup returns CDR1 SGHTS and CDR2 YDEGEE. The CDR3: CASTPGQGFTEAFF. The DNA of the CDR3 is TGTGCCAGCACTCCCGGACAGGGATTCACTGAAGCTTTCTTT. Drawing the rest from reference TRBV5-8 and TRBJ1-1, the complete variable domain is EAGVTQSPTHLIKTRGQQATLRCSPISGHTSVYWYQQALGLGLQFLLWYDEGEERNRGNFPPRFSGRQFPNYSSELNVNALELEDSALYLCASTPGQGFTEAFFGQGTRLTVV.

The gene calls are TRBV29-1 and TRBJ1-2, with D possibly being TRBD1 (5 bases). The CDR3 extends over 14 amino acids. The germline V gene has CDR1 SQVTM and CDR2 ANQGSEA. The V gene lost 3 bases and the J gene lost 4 bases, with 15 bases spanning the gap. CDR3 in amino acids: CSVERRGPTYGYTF. CDR3 sequence (DNA): TGCAGCGTTGAGAGGAGGGGTCCCACCTATGGCTACACCTTC.

This rearrangement joins TRBV19 to TRBJ2-3; the D gene is possibly TRBD1 (6 bases). The CDR3 extends over 11 amino acids. The germline CDR1 and CDR2 sequences are LNHDA and SQIVND (reference sequence). V lost 6 bases, J lost 14 bases, and 15 bases lay in between. The CDR3 region has the DNA TGTGCCAGTAGCACAGGGACCCAGGGGTATTTT. Its protein is CASSTGTQGYF.

The V call is TRBV28, the J call TRBJ2-5, with a possible D match to TRBD1 (6 bases). Deletions cut 6 bases from V and 7 bases from J, with 21 bases between. CDR3 length equals 15 residues. The germline gives CDR1 MDHEN, CDR2 SYDVKM. The CDR3 bases are TGTGCCAGCAGCCCTCCGGCTTGGACAGAGGGGACCCAGTACTTC. It translates to CASSPPAWTEGTQYF.